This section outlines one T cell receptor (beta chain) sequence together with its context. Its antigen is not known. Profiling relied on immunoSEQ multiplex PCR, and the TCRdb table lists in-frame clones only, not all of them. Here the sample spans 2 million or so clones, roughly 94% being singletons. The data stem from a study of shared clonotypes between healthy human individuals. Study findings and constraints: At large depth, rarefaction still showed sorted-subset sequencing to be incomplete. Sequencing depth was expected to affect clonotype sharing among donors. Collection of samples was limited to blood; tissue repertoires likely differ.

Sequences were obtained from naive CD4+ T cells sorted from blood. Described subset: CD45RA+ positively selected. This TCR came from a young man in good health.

CDR3 nucleotide sequence: TGTGCTAGTGGTTTACACGAGCAGTACTTC. This encodes CASGLHEQYF. The V and J genes are TRBV12-5 and TRBJ2-7; D not resolved. Trimming took 3 bases from V and 5 from J, leaving 2 bases between them. The CDR3 is made up of 10 amino acids. CDR1 and CDR2 from the germline V gene are LGHNT and FRNRAP. Full variable domain (missing parts from reference TRBV12-5 and TRBJ2-7): DARVTQTPRHKVTEMGQEVTMRCQPILGHNTVFWYRQTMMQGLELLAYFRNRAPLDDSGMPKDRFSAEMPDATLATLKIQPSEPRDSAVYFCASGLHEQYFGPGTRLTVT.